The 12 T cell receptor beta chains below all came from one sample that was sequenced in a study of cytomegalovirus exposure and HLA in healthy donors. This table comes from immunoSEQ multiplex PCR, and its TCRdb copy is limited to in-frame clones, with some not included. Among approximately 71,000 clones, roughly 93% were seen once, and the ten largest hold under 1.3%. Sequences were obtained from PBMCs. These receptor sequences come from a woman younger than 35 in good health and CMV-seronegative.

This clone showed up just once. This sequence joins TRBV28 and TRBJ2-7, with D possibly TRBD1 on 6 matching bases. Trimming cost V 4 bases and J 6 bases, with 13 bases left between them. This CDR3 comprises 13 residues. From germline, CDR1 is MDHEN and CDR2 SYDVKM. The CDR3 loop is CASSYRVNGEQYF. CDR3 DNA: TGTGCCAGCAGTTACAGGGTCAACGGCGAGCAGTACTTC.

The CDR3 DNA reads as TGTGCCAGCAGCTTAGCGTCGGCGGGTGAATTTAGGACGCAGTATTTT. It encodes CASSLASAGEFRTQYF. The rearrangement links TRBV7-2 to TRBJ2-3; maybe TRBD2 (5 bases). Germline CDR1 reads SGHTA; CDR2 reads FQGNSA. CDR3 length: 16 amino acids. Trimming took 0 bases from V and 9 from J, leaving 19 bases between them.

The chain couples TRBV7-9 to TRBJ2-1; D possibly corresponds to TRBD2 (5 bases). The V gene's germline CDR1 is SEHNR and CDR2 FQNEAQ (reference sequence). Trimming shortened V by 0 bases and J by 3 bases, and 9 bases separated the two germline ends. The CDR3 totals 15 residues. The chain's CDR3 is CASSLAGVVYNEQFF. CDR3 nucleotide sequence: TGTGCCAGCAGCTTAGCGGGAGTGGTCTACAATGAGCAGTTCTTC.

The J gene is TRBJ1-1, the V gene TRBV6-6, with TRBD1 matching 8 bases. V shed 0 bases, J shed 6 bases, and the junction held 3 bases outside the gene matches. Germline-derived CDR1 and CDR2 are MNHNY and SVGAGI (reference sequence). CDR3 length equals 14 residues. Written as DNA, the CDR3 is TGTGCCAGCAGTTACTCGCAGGGGGCTTCTGAAGCTTTCTTT. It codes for CASSYSQGASEAFF.

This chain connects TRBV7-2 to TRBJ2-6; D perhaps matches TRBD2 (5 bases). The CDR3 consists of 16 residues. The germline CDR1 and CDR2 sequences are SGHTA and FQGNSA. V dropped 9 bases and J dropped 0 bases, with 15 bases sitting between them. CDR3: CASDTRLSSGANVLTF. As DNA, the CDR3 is TGTGCCAGTGACACTAGACTAAGCTCTGGGGCCAACGTCCTGACTTTC.

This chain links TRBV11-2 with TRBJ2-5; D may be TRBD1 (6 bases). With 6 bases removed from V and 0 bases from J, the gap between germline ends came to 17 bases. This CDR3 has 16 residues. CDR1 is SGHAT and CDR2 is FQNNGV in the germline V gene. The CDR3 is CASSLERTANQETQYF. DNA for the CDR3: TGTGCCAGCAGTTTGGAAAGGACAGCAAACCAAGAGACCCAGTACTTC.

CDR3 coding DNA: TGCGCCAGCAGTGAGTCCGGTACCACTGAAGCTTTCTTT. It specifies CASSESGTTEAFF. V gene TRBV10-1 combines with J gene TRBJ1-1, with no clear D. Trimming shortened V by 0 bases and J by 4 bases, and 6 bases separated the two germline ends. Germline V gives CDR1 WNHNN, CDR2 SYGVQD (reference sequence). The CDR3 loop spans 13 amino acids.

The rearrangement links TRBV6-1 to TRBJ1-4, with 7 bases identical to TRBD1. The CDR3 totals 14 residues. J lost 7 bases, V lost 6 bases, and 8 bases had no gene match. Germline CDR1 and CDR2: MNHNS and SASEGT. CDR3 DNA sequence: TGTGCCAGCAGACCCGACAGGGTTAGTGAAAAACTGTTTTTT. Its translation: CASRPDRVSEKLFF.

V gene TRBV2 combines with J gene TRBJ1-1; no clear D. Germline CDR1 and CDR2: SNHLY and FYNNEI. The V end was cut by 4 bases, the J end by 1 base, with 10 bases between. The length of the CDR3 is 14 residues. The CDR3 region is CASSGNGRNTEAFF. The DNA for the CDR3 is TGTGCCAGCAGTGGAAATGGGAGGAACACTGAAGCTTTCTTT. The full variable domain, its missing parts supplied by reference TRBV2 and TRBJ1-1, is EPEVTQTPSHQVTQMGQEVILRCVPISNHLYFYWYRQILGQKVEFLVSFYNNEISEKSEIFDDQFSVERPDGSNFTLKIRSTKLEDSAMYFCASSGNGRNTEAFFGQGTRLTVV.

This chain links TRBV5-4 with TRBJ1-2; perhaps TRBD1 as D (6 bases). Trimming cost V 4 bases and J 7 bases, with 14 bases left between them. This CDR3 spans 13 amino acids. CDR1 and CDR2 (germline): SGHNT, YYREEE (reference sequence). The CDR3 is CASSRLTGGGYTF. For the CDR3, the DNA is TGTGCCAGCAGCAGGTTGACAGGTGGTGGCTACACCTTC.

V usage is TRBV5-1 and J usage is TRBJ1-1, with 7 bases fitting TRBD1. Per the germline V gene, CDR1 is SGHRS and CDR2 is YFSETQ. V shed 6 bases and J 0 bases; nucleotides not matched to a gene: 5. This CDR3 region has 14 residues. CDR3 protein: CASTWGTVNTEAFF. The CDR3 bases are TGCGCCAGCACCTGGGGGACAGTGAACACTGAAGCTTTCTTT.

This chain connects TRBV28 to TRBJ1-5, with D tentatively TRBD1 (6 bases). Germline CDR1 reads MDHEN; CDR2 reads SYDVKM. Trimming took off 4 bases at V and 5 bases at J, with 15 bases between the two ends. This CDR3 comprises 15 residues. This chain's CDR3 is CASSSTMDSYQPQHF. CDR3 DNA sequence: TGTGCCAGCAGTTCAACCATGGACAGCTATCAGCCCCAGCATTTT.